This T cell receptor (beta chain) was captured in a study of OX40 agonist ivuxolimab in advanced cancers. Background on the whole study: Ivuxolimab, which targeted the costimulatory receptor OX40 (CD134), was an agonistic, fully human IgG2 monoclonal antibody. Intravenous ivuxolimab was administered to patients every 2 weeks at six dose levels: 0.01, 0.1, 0.3, 1.5, 3 and 10 mg/kg. Of the 50 or so patients in dose escalation, about 20 had hepatocellular carcinoma, about 15 had melanoma, 9 had renal cell carcinoma and 9 had head and neck cancer. A male proportion of nearly 85% and a mean age of 60 years, ranging from about 20 to 85, were recorded for the dose-escalation cohort. Prior anti-PD-1, anti-PD-L1 or anti-CTLA-4 therapy was permitted, and 30% to 45% of dose-escalation patients had received checkpoint inhibitors. Partial responses were achieved by three dose-escalation patients, of whom one had hepatocellular carcinoma and two had cutaneous melanoma. The purpose of peripheral TCRbeta sequencing was to test whether ivuxolimab changed TCR sequence diversity and led to clonal T-cell expansion. The paper reports the monotherapy dose-escalation portion (N of about 47 patients) of the phase I ivuxolimab trial.

For this chain, trimming is 3 bases at the V end and 5 bases at the J end, and the number of junction bases without a gene match is 6. Its CDR3 holds 15 amino acids, cysteine through phenylalanine. Kept here is only the CDR3 DNA, which spans 45 bases and is read in frame from base 1. CDR1 SGHNT and CDR2 YYREEE were looked up in the germline V gene (reference sequence). To sequence the TCRbeta CDR3 region, genomic DNA was isolated from the sorted cells. TCRbeta CDR3 regions were sequenced using the immunoSEQ Assay. TCRdb carries this immuneACCESS record with in-frame sequences only. Its versions omit some clonotypes, under half of them owing to an unresolved V gene in the studies checked, with the rest unexplained. Within this sample are under 45,000 clones, with 80% to 90% of them counted one time only. The biggest ten clones account for over 2.5% of the sample. On this clone: Its binding antigen is unknown. No base quality information exists; no much larger clone differs at one position.

The trial excluded patients who had a history of autoimmune disease or were on systemic immunosuppression. In every dose cohort, peripheral blood was drawn for TCR sequencing at baseline, cycle 4 day 1, and cycle 7 day 1. The samples were drawn from a first-in-human, open-label, multicenter phase I dose-escalation trial of ivuxolimab. The trial enrolled adults with locally advanced or metastatic head and neck squamous cell, hepatocellular, melanoma or renal cell carcinoma. CD4+ and CD8+ T cells were sorted separately from peripheral blood before TCR sequencing. What the study reported, not specific to this receptor: Partial responders in the 0.1-3.0 mg/kg groups had among the lowest normalized peripheral clonal expansion, especially among CD8+ T cells. After ivuxolimab, expanded clones were on average more numerous among CD8+ T cells than among CD4+ T cells. At doses of 0.1 to 3.0 mg/kg, clonal expansion of both CD4+ and CD8+ blood T cells was observed from baseline to week 6. Antigen specificity was not determined for the clonally expanded peripheral T cells. Low levels of normalized T-cell clonal expansion were also seen in some patients who did not respond.

The material sequenced was CD4+ or CD8+ T cells sorted from blood, taken in a trial of the OX40 agonist ivuxolimab. The sequence was obtained from an adult with an advanced solid tumor such as melanoma, head and neck, liver or kidney cancer. The chain is assembled from TRBV5-4 and TRBJ2-1, and TRBD2 aligns with 9 junction nucleotides. The CDR3 region: CASSSGTSLNNEQFF. The DNA reads TGTGCCAGCAGCTCGGGGACTAGCCTTAACAATGAGCAGTTCTTC. Here the CDR3 is joined to the reference TRBV5-4 and TRBJ2-1 genes, and the full variable domain is: ETGVTQSPTHLIKTRGQQVTLRCSSQSGHNTVSWYQQALGQGPQFIFQYYREEENGRGNFPPRFSGLQFPNYSSELNVNALELDDSALYLCASSSGTSLNNEQFFGPGTRLTVL.